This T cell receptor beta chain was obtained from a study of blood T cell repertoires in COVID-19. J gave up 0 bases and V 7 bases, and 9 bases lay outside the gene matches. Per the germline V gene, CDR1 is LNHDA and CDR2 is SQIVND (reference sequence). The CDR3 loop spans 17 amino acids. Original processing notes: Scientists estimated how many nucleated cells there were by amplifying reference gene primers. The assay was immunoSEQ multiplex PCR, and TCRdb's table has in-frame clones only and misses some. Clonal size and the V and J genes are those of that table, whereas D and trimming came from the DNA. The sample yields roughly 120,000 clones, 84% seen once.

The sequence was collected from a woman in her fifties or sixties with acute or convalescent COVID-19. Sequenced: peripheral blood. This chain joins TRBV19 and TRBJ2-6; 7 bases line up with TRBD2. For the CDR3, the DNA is TGTGCCAGTAATGGGGGGGGACCTTTCTCTGGGGCCAACGTCCTGACTTTC. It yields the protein CASNGGGPFSGANVLTF.